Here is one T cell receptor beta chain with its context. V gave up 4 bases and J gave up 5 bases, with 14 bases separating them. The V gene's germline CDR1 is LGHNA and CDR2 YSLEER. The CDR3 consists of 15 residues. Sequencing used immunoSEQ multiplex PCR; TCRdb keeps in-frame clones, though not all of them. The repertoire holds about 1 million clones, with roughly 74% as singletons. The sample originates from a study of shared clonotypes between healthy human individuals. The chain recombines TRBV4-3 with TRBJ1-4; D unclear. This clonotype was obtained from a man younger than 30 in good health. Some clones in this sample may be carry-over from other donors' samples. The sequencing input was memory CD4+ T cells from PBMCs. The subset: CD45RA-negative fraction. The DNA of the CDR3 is TGCGCCAGCAGCCCCCAGACATCAAGGAATGAAAAACTGTTTTTT. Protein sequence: CASSPQTSRNEKLFF.